Below are 20 T cell receptor beta chains sequenced from a single sample in a study of T cell responses to AZD1222 COVID-19 vaccine. The repertoire was sequenced with immunoSEQ multiplex PCR; TCRdb's copy has only in-frame clones and lacks some. The sample holds about 120,000 clones, 70% to 90% seen once. The sequenced sample was peripheral blood, obtained on day 0 of AZD1222 vaccination. These receptors were collected from an adult in good health.

V and J are TRBV5-1 and TRBJ1-4; 7 bases line up with TRBD1. Trimming cost V 5 bases and J 5 bases; bases outside gene matches: 6. The CDR3 is 14 residues long. The germline V gene encodes CDR1 SGHRS and CDR2 YFSETQ. CDR3 sequence reads: CASRPGQQNEKLFF. The CDR3, as DNA: TGCGCCAGCAGGCCGGGACAGCAAAATGAAAAACTGTTTTTT. Full variable domain (rest looked up from reference TRBV5-1 and TRBJ1-4): KAGVTQTPRYLIKTRGQQVTLSCSPISGHRSVSWYQQTPGQGLQFLFEYFSETQRNKGNFPGRFSGRQFSNSRSEMNVSTLELGDSALYLCASRPGQQNEKLFFGSGTQLSVL.

V gene TRBV28 combines with J gene TRBJ1-1, with 9 positions matching TRBD1. Trimming removed 4 bases from V and 6 bases from J; junction bases left unmatched: 3. The germline V gene has CDR1 MDHEN and CDR2 SYDVKM. This CDR3 is built from 13 residues. The CDR3 DNA follows: TGTGCCAGCAGTTCTGGACAGGGGCCTGAAGCTTTCTTT. Protein: CASSSGQGPEAFF.

This chain uses TRBV29-1 with TRBJ1-1; D unresolved. There are 12 residues in the CDR3. The V end lost 5 bases, the J end lost 4 bases, and 11 bases lay between the germline ends. Per germline, CDR1 SQVTM and CDR2 ANQGSEA. This CDR3 reads CSVHTGSTEAFF. CDR3 nucleotides: TGCAGCGTTCATACTGGGAGCACTGAAGCTTTCTTT.

The chain joins TRBV5-1 to TRBJ1-3; 8 bases are a match to TRBD1. The CDR3 length is 15 residues. The V segment lost 3 bases and the J segment 4 bases; nucleotides outside the gene matches: 6. Germline loops: CDR1 SGHRS, CDR2 YFSETQ. The CDR3 loop reads CASSSTGESGNTIYF. DNA of the CDR3: TGCGCCAGCAGCTCGACAGGGGAGTCCGGAAACACCATATATTTT. Using reference TRBV5-1 and TRBJ1-3 for the parts outside the CDR3, the full variable domain is KAGVTQTPRYLIKTRGQQVTLSCSPISGHRSVSWYQQTPGQGLQFLFEYFSETQRNKGNFPGRFSGRQFSNSRSEMNVSTLELGDSALYLCASSSTGESGNTIYFGEGSWLTVV.

The chain carries TRBV5-1 and TRBJ1-1; perhaps TRBD1 as D (6 bases). The CDR3 spans 15 residues. Trimming pared 4 bases from V and 1 base from J, leaving 14 bases between. The germline V gene encodes CDR1 SGHRS and CDR2 YFSETQ. For the CDR3, the DNA is TGCGCCAGCAGCACCCGGGACAACCGGAACACTGAAGCTTTCTTT. It codes for CASSTRDNRNTEAFF.

The V call is TRBV9, the J call TRBJ2-3; TRBD2 aligns across 9 bases. This CDR3 contains 15 residues. V trimming: 3 bases; J trimming: 3 bases; junction bases outside the gene matches: 5. Germline CDR1 reads SGDLS; CDR2 reads YYNGEE. In DNA form, the CDR3 reads TGTGCCAGCAGCGCCGTAGCGGGAGTTACAGATACGCAGTATTTT. This codes for CASSAVAGVTDTQYF.

The chain recombines TRBV2 with TRBJ1-6, with 9 positions matching TRBD1. This CDR3 contains 14 residues. J gave up 9 bases and V 6 bases, and 6 bases lay outside the gene matches. CDR1 and CDR2 (germline): SNHLY, FYNNEI. The chain's CDR3 is CASRTGGQGSPLHF. The CDR3 DNA reads as TGTGCCAGCAGAACAGGGGGCCAGGGTTCACCCCTCCACTTT. The entire variable domain, with the rest obtained from reference TRBV2 and TRBJ1-6, is as follows: EPEVTQTPSHQVTQMGQEVILRCVPISNHLYFYWYRQILGQKVEFLVSFYNNEISEKSEIFDDQFSVERPDGSNFTLKIRSTKLEDSAMYFCASRTGGQGSPLHFGNGTRLTVT.

The CDR3 DNA reads TGTGCCAGCAGCCCATATGAGGCGGGACTAGTGGAGACCCAGTACTTC. Its protein product is CASSPYEAGLVETQYF. The rearrangement links TRBV3-1 (or the pseudogene TRBV3-2) to TRBJ2-5; 8 bases map to TRBD2. The CDR3 totals 16 residues. The V gene's germline CDR1 is LGHDT and CDR2 YNNKEL (reference sequence). With V trimmed by 4 bases and J by 5 bases, 12 bases remained unmatched.

The DNA for the CDR3 is TGTGCCAGCAGTTACTCGGAGGGAAACACTGAAGCTTTCTTT. This translates into CASSYSEGNTEAFF. This rearrangement joins TRBV6-5 to TRBJ1-1, with D uncertain. CDR3 length equals 14 residues. CDR1 and CDR2 from the germline V gene are MNHEY and SVGAGI. Trimming pared 0 bases from V and 2 bases from J, leaving 7 bases between.

A word on this clone: Other DNA sequences within the sample encode an identical CDR3. This chain uses TRBV6-5 with TRBJ1-1; D remains ambiguous. Trimming pared 0 bases from V and 2 bases from J, leaving 7 bases between. The CDR3 spans 14 residues. CDR1 and CDR2 from the germline V gene are MNHEY and SVGAGI. The CDR3, as DNA: TGTGCCAGCAGTTACTCGACGGGTAACACTGAAGCTTTCTTT. Translated, it gives CASSYSTGNTEAFF.

The chain recombines TRBV30 with TRBJ1-5, with TRBD1 identical over 12 bases. V gave up 3 bases and J gave up 6 bases; unmatched junction bases: 3. The CDR3 runs to 14 residues. Per germline, CDR1 GTSNPN and CDR2 SVGIG (reference sequence). The CDR3 loop is CAWSGTGGAQPQHF. The DNA of the CDR3 is TGTGCCTGGAGCGGGACAGGGGGCGCTCAGCCCCAGCATTTT.

Details on this clone: Compared with germline, one end of the junction differs, possibly owing to a read error. The CDR3 here is CASTSDPGELFF. The CDR3 region has the DNA TGTGCCAGCACCTCGGACCCCGGTGAGCTGTTTTTT. The chain joins TRBV28 to TRBJ2-2, with D unresolved. CDR3 size: 12 residues. The germline gives CDR1 MDHEN, CDR2 SYDVKM.

V gene TRBV27 combines with J gene TRBJ1-5; D may be TRBD1 (6 bases). V was clipped by 6 bases and J by 7 bases, with 13 bases between them. The germline CDR1 and CDR2 sequences are MNHEY and SMNVEV (reference sequence). This CDR3 comprises 13 residues. The CDR3 DNA is TGTGCCAGCAGGAATACAGGGAACCAGCCCCAGCATTTT. Its translation is CASRNTGNQPQHF.

This rearrangement joins TRBV7-6 to TRBJ1-2, with 11 bases lining up with TRBD1. Looked up from germline, CDR1 is SGHVS and CDR2 is FNYEAQ. This CDR3 has 14 amino acids. Germline trimming cut 5 bases from V and 8 bases from J; bases unmatched to any gene: 7. The CDR3 reads CASSPGTGGKGYTF. The DNA for the CDR3 is TGTGCCAGCAGCCCCGGGACAGGGGGGAAAGGCTACACCTTC.

Concerning this clone: This specimen includes other DNA sequences encoding the same CDR3. The chain employs TRBV14 and TRBJ1-2, with D uncertain. Germline V gene lookup returns CDR1 SGHDN and CDR2 FVKESK. The V and J ends lost 0 bases and 4 bases respectively, with 9 bases between them. This CDR3 comprises 14 residues. This CDR3 is CASSQDRTVYGYTF. CDR3 coding DNA: TGTGCCAGCAGCCAAGATCGAACGGTCTATGGCTACACCTTC.

The chain has TRBV5-4 and TRBJ2-5; TRBD2 aligns across 7 bases. This CDR3 spans 17 amino acids. The trim removed 2 bases at V and 0 bases at J, leaving 10 bases unmatched. Looked up from germline, CDR1 is SGHNT and CDR2 is YYREEE (reference sequence). CDR3 in DNA: TGTGCCAGCAGCTTTCTGATGCGGGGGAAAAACCAAGAGACCCAGTACTTC. Translation: CASSFLMRGKNQETQYF.

The V gene is TRBV28, the J gene TRBJ1-3; D uncertain. Trimming cost V 5 bases and J 8 bases, with 10 bases left between them. This CDR3 is built from 12 residues. Germline CDR1 and CDR2: MDHEN and SYDVKM. Here the CDR3 DNA reads TGTGCCAGCAGTCCTAGGGTAGACACCATATATTTT. Protein sequence: CASSPRVDTIYF.

The chain joins TRBV6-5 to TRBJ2-1, with 9 bases that match TRBD2. V shed 5 bases, J shed 4 bases, and the junction held 6 bases outside the gene matches. The CDR3 is 15 residues long. CDR1 and CDR2 from the germline V gene are MNHEY and SVGAGI. CDR3 in amino acids: CASSPASGAYNEQFF. In nucleotides, the CDR3 is TGTGCCAGCAGTCCCGCTAGCGGGGCGTACAATGAGCAGTTCTTC.

The chain is built from TRBV5-1 and TRBJ2-2; 10 bases map to TRBD2. CDR1 and CDR2 (germline): SGHRS, YFSETQ. The CDR3 extends over 15 amino acids. The junction had 4 bases not matched to a gene; V was cut back by 4 bases and J by 4 bases. CDR3 DNA sequence: TGCGCCAGCAGCAGTCTAGCGGGAGTCACCGGGGAGCTGTTTTTT. This sequence encodes CASSSLAGVTGELFF.

This clone was seen once. The rearrangement uses TRBV9 and TRBJ1-1; D might be TRBD1 (5 bases). Trimming shortened V by 2 bases and J by 1 base, and 9 bases separated the two germline ends. The CDR3 length is 14 residues. In germline, CDR1 is SGDLS, CDR2 YYNGEE. CDR3 bases: TGTGCCAGCAGCGTCGGTGGGGCGAACACTGAAGCTTTCTTT. It translates to CASSVGGANTEAFF.